This TCR beta chain was recorded in a study of T cell repertoires in cytomegalovirus infection. TCRdb re-analysed the reads in MiXCR, keeping a single row per CDR3 protein. The data show 510,000 or so distinct CDR3 sequences, with around 27% seen just once and over 10% held by the top ten. The V gene lost 8 bases and the J gene lost 6 bases, with 13 bases spanning the gap. The CDR3 contains 13 residues. Germline lookup yields CDR1 SNHLY and CDR2 FYNNEI. This clonotype was recorded a few times. The chain links TRBV2 to TRBJ2-2; D uncertain. Sequenced material: PBMCs. This receptor was identified in a human donor in good health (CMV status not recorded). Some clones in this sample may be carry-over from other donors' samples. CDR3 coding DNA: TGTGCCAGCGGGGTAGGGATACCCGGGGAGCTGTTTTTT. It encodes CASGVGIPGELFF.